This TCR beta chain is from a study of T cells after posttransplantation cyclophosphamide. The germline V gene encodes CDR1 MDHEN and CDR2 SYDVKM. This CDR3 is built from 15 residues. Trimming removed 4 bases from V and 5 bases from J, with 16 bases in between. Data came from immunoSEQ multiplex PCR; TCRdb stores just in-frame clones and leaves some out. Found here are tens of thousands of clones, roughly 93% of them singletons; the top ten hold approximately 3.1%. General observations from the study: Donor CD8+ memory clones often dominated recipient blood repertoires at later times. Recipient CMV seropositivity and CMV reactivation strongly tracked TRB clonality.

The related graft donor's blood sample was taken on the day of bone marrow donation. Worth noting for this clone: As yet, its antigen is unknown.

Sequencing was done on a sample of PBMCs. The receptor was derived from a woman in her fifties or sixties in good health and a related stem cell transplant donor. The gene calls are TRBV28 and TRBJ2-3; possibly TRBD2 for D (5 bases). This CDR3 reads CASSYPTGGGDTQYF. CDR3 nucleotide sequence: TGTGCCAGCAGTTACCCCACCGGAGGTGGAGATACGCAGTATTTT.